This is a list of T cell receptor beta chains from one sample in a study of blood T cells in healthy people across ages. TCRdb analysed the 5' RACE reads with MiXCR anew, one entry per CDR3 protein. The repertoire consists of 1,800,000 or so distinct CDR3 sequences, with roughly two fifths occurring once and the leading ten covering about 21%. The sequenced material came from blood. The receptor source for this set is a human donor in good health. Both conserved end residues are part of each CDR3. A D gene is named only where the DNA matches it firmly. The size field is filled for only some rows; it gives once, few, many or a size class.

J: TRBJ1-1
D: .
size: .
V: TRBV4-3
CDR3: CASSQDFTNMNTEAFF
DNA: TGCGCCAGCAGCCAAGATTTTACAAATATGAACACTGAAGCTTTCTTT

J: TRBJ2-5
D: .
size: few
V: TRBV29-1
CDR3: CSVEKVAKETQYF
DNA: TGCAGCGTTGAAAAAGTGGCTAAAGAGACCCAGTACTTC

J: TRBJ1-2
D: .
size: few
V: TRBV4-2
CDR3: CASSQVSGVYGYTF
DNA: TGTGCCAGCAGCCAAGTGTCAGGGGTGTATGGCTACACCTTC

J: TRBJ2-3
D: .
size: few
V: TRBV20-1
CDR3: CSASKGPSTDTQYF
DNA: TGCAGTGCTAGTAAGGGGCCCAGCACAGATACGCAGTATTTT

J: TRBJ2-7
D: TRBD1
size: few
V: TRBV4-3
CDR3: CASSQGLGDRASYEQYF
DNA: TGCGCCAGCAGCCAAGGGTTAGGGGACAGGGCCTCCTACGAGCAGTACTTC

J: TRBJ2-3
D: TRBD1
size: .
V: TRBV7-7
CDR3: CASSSQGTGTQYF
DNA: TGTGCCAGCAGCAGCCAAGGGACAGGTACGCAGTATTTT

J: TRBJ1-2
D: .
size: many
V: TRBV7-2
CDR3: CASSPEANYGYTF
DNA: TGTGCCAGCAGCCCCGAGGCGAATTATGGCTACACCTTC

J: TRBJ2-1
D: .
size: few
V: TRBV6-1
CDR3: CASSEAYTTSTLNEQFF
DNA: TGTGCCAGCAGTGAAGCGTATACTACCAGTACCCTCAATGAGCAGTTCTTC

J: TRBJ2-3
D: .
size: .
V: TRBV21-1
CDR3: CASSTHGVAGGPSPDTQYF
DNA: TGTGCCAGCAGCACCCACGGTGTAGCGGGGGGGCCTTCCCCAGATACGCAGTATTTT

J: TRBJ2-3
D: TRBD1
size: .
V: TRBV12-3/TRBV12-4
CDR3: CASSPRTGGFSQYF
DNA: TGTGCCAGCAGTCCTAGGACAGGGGGCTTCTCGCAGTATTTT

J: TRBJ1-2
D: .
size: few
V: TRBV4-1
CDR3: CASSQGIRTGNYGYTF
DNA: TGCGCCAGCAGCCAAGGGATCCGCACAGGGAACTATGGCTACACCTTC

J: TRBJ1-2
D: TRBD1
size: .
V: TRBV7-2
CDR3: CASSLVGDRGSYGYTF
DNA: TGTGCCAGCAGCTTAGTAGGGGACAGGGGGAGCTATGGCTACACCTTC

J: TRBJ1-1
D: .
size: .
V: TRBV6-1
CDR3: CASSDPLPGTEAFF
DNA: TGTGCCAGCAGTGACCCACTCCCGGGCACTGAAGCTTTCTTT

J: TRBJ2-1
D: TRBD2
size: few
V: TRBV14
CDR3: CASRLSGEEQFF
DNA: TGTGCCAGCAGACTTAGCGGGGAGGAGCAGTTCTTC

J: TRBJ1-6
D: .
size: .
V: TRBV4-3
CDR3: CASSQEPQTYNSPLHF
DNA: TGCGCCAGCAGCCAAGAACCACAAACTTATAATTCACCCCTCCACTTT

J: TRBJ2-2
D: .
size: .
V: TRBV29-1
CDR3: CSGCPSGSEAGELFF
DNA: TGCAGCGGTTGTCCTTCCGGATCGGAGGCCGGGGAGCTGTTTTTT

J: TRBJ1-1
D: .
size: .
V: TRBV20-1
CDR3: CSARDLVEAFF
DNA: TGCAGTGCTAGAGATTTGGTTGAAGCTTTCTTT

J: TRBJ1-2
D: TRBD1
size: few
V: TRBV5-6
CDR3: CASSEGQASYGYTF
DNA: TGTGCCAGCAGCGAAGGACAGGCTAGCTATGGCTACACCTTC

J: TRBJ1-2
D: .
size: few
V: TRBV29-1
CDR3: CSVEEPPPYYGYTF
DNA: TGCAGCGTTGAAGAGCCGCCCCCTTACTATGGCTACACCTTC

J: TRBJ2-1
D: TRBD2
size: .
V: TRBV13
CDR3: CASSLGVLAGIHVSLLNEQFF
DNA: TGTGCCAGCAGCTTAGGCGTATTAGCGGGTATACACGTGTCCCTCCTCAATGAGCAGTTCTTC

J: TRBJ2-1
D: TRBD1
size: few
V: TRBV24-1
CDR3: CATSDRNPGQGIRNEQFF
DNA: TGTGCCACCAGTGACCGAAATCCGGGACAGGGTATTAGAAATGAGCAGTTCTTC

J: TRBJ2-3
D: TRBD1
size: .
V: TRBV5-1
CDR3: CASTLQGAGTDTQYF
DNA: TGCGCCAGCACCCTACAGGGGGCAGGAACAGATACGCAGTATTTT

J: TRBJ2-5
D: .
size: .
V: TRBV4-2
CDR3: CASSQDASRVQETQYF
DNA: TGTGCCAGCAGCCAAGACGCGAGTAGGGTTCAAGAGACCCAGTACTTC

J: TRBJ1-2
D: .
size: few
V: TRBV10-3
CDR3: CAVTELGLTNYGYTF
DNA: TGTGCCGTAACAGAGCTGGGTTTGACTAACTATGGCTACACCTTC

J: TRBJ1-1
D: TRBD1
size: .
V: TRBV6-5
CDR3: CASSYSRGDRDWKAFF
DNA: TGTGCCAGCAGTTACTCGAGAGGGGACAGGGACTGGAAAGCTTTCTTT

J: TRBJ1-5
D: .
size: .
V: TRBV15
CDR3: CATSRDVLTGNQPQHF
DNA: TGTGCCACCAGCAGAGATGTCCTGACAGGCAATCAGCCCCAGCATTTT

J: TRBJ1-3
D: .
size: .
V: TRBV7-2
CDR3: CASSRKADSGNTIYF
DNA: TGTGCCAGCAGCCGAAAGGCCGACAGCGGAAACACCATATATTTT

J: TRBJ2-4
D: .
size: .
V: TRBV11-3
CDR3: CASSLDTPSRNIQYF
DNA: TGTGCCAGCAGCTTAGATACGCCTTCGCGGAACATTCAGTACTTC

J: TRBJ2-1
D: .
size: few
V: TRBV5-1
CDR3: CASSLPDGTFSYNEQFF
DNA: TGCGCCAGCAGCTTACCAGACGGCACGTTCTCCTACAATGAGCAGTTCTTC

J: TRBJ2-4
D: .
size: few
V: TRBV20-1
CDR3: CSASDYRDTPPKNIQYF
DNA: TGCAGTGCTTCAGATTACCGGGACACTCCTCCCAAAAACATTCAGTACTTC

J: TRBJ2-7
D: .
size: few
V: TRBV6-6
CDR3: CASRDGGSDWYEQYF
DNA: TGTGCCAGCAGGGACGGGGGTTCCGACTGGTACGAGCAGTACTTC

J: TRBJ2-3
D: .
size: .
V: TRBV20-1
CDR3: CSAREVTVTDTQYF
DNA: TGCAGTGCTAGAGAGGTAACCGTCACAGATACGCAGTATTTT

J: TRBJ2-3
D: TRBD2
size: once
V: TRBV4-3
CDR3: CASSQEKRGRTDTQYF
DNA: TGCGCCAGCAGCCAAGAGAAGCGGGGGCGCACAGATACGCAGTATTTT

J: TRBJ2-5
D: TRBD1
size: .
V: TRBV6-2/TRBV6-3
CDR3: CASRYDRDRETQYF
DNA: TGTGCCAGCAGGTACGACAGGGATAGGGAGACCCAGTACTTC